A selection of T cell receptor beta chains follows, all from one sample in a study of T cell responses to AZD1222 COVID-19 vaccine. Data came from immunoSEQ multiplex PCR; TCRdb stores just in-frame clones and leaves some out. Of 20,000 to 25,000 clones listed, more than 85% are singletons. The source material was peripheral blood, sampled 28 days after the second AZD1222 dose. The receptors were sampled from an adult who received the AZD1222 COVID-19 vaccine. Each CDR3 is given with its conserved first and last residue. Each record gives: D gene, V gene, CDR3 length, J gene, clone size, CDR3 protein. A D gene is named only where the DNA matches it firmly. Part of the rows lack a size; the others show once, few, many or a class for expanded clones.

-	TRBV2	12	TRBJ1-2	-	CASRFTSGGYTF
TRBD1	TRBV28	15	TRBJ1-5	-	CASSLGGTVVQPQHF
TRBD1	TRBV2	15	TRBJ1-4	-	CASSPNRGANEKLFF
TRBD2	TRBV24-1	19	TRBJ2-2	-	CATSDSGPTTSGGPGELFF
TRBD2	TRBV25-1	16	TRBJ2-1	once	CASSDLGGGSYNEQFF
-	TRBV6-1	14	TRBJ1-2	-	CASSEQPGDYGYTF
-	TRBV14	17	TRBJ2-2	-	CASSQPASQRYTGELFF
-	TRBV19	18	TRBJ1-5	-	CASSIEGGHRYSNQPQHF
TRBD1	TRBV5-5	15	TRBJ1-2	-	CASKNQLTGNTGYTF
TRBD1	TRBV9	14	TRBJ1-2	-	CASSAQGARYGYTF
TRBD1	TRBV5-1	16	TRBJ1-1	-	CASSPGQGLMNTEAFF
-	TRBV7-2	15	TRBJ1-5	-	CASSLFAQGNQPQHF
-	TRBV19	17	TRBJ2-1	-	CASSIRGAASSYNEQFF
TRBD1	TRBV2	16	TRBJ2-2	-	CASSRSRTGNTGELFF
-	TRBV19	11	TRBJ1-1	-	CASLMRTEAFF
-	TRBV19	14	TRBJ1-5	-	CASSIWGRNQPQHF
-	TRBV19	14	TRBJ1-2	-	CASSISNGDYGYTF
TRBD1	TRBV14	17	TRBJ1-2	-	CASSPGTGSIRLYGYTF
-	TRBV28	13	TRBJ1-2	once	CAGGRGAFYGYTF
-	TRBV27	13	TRBJ1-1	once	CASSLVVGTEAFF
-	TRBV21-1	15	TRBJ2-2	-	CASGPGGKNTGELFF
TRBD2	TRBV7-6	16	TRBJ2-2	-	CASSLEASGIAGELFF
-	TRBV28	17	TRBJ1-1	-	CASRTPGGTVWGKVAFF
TRBD2	TRBV4-2	19	TRBJ2-5	-	CASSSSGTSPSPLTAGPNF
TRBD1	TRBV5-1	14	TRBJ1-6	-	CASRPGQGNPPLHF
-	TRBV29-1	13	TRBJ2-7	once	CSVEEQEGDEQYF
-	TRBV10-3	13	TRBJ2-7	once	CAIRDTHSYEQYF
-	TRBV6-5	12	TRBJ1-6	-	CARQGGNSPLHF
-	TRBV25-1	12	TRBJ2-5	-	CASSEQQETQYF
TRBD1	TRBV28	13	TRBJ1-1	-	CASSRQGGTEAFF
-	TRBV12-3/TRBV12-4	12	TRBJ1-1	-	CASSLPVGEAFF
-	TRBV20-1	14	TRBJ2-1	-	CSASLGGAYNEQFF
-	TRBV29-1	13	TRBJ1-1	-	CSVVGQTNTEAFF
-	TRBV6-5	16	TRBJ1-2	-	CASSYSTARGDYGYTF
-	TRBV5-1	14	TRBJ1-6	-	CASSFGDNNSPLHF
-	TRBV7-3	13	TRBJ1-1	-	CASSFGGNTEAFF
-	TRBV29-1	12	TRBJ1-2	-	CSVERGAYGYTF
-	TRBV18	17	TRBJ1-1	few	CASSPNGGFFMNTEAFF
-	TRBV5-1	14	TRBJ2-5	-	CASSFPDRQETQYF
TRBD1	TRBV5-1	15	TRBJ2-3	-	CASSGGQGAPDTQYF
-	TRBV5-6	13	TRBJ1-2	-	CASSKDSWYGYTF
TRBD1	TRBV18	15	TRBJ2-7	-	CASSPDGTGDYEQYF
-	TRBV18	13	TRBJ2-5	-	CASSTGPLETQYF
-	TRBV2	13	TRBJ2-5	-	CASSEETEETQYF
-	TRBV6-5	16	TRBJ2-7	-	CASSYLWGRRSYEQYF
-	TRBV29-1	15	TRBJ2-6	-	CSVEFLSSGANVLTF
TRBD2	TRBV27	15	TRBJ2-3	once	CASSLSGGSTDTQYF